The TCR beta chain under discussion was sequenced for a study of shared clonotypes between healthy human individuals. Those who donated were healthy HIV-negative adults, with no recent acute infections or vaccinations reported. Only Caucasian adults living in Nashville, Tennessee made up the donor group. Each unsorted sample relied on 100 million or so PBMCs as its source of genomic DNA. This clone was observed a few times. Germline V CDR1 and CDR2: SGHDT, YYEEEE. CDR3 size: 14 residues. The V and J ends lost 4 bases and 7 bases respectively, with 14 bases between them. The protocol was immunoSEQ multiplex PCR, while the TCRdb copy is restricted to in-frame clones and leaves out a portion. The table includes hundreds of thousands of clones, approximately 71% detected once.

This chain uses TRBV5-6 with TRBJ1-4; TRBD1 is a possible D gene (6 bases). The sequence was obtained from a woman aged 35 to 49 in good health. Some clones in this sample may be carry-over from other donors' samples. The source material was PBMCs. CDR3 DNA: TGTGCCAGCAGCCAACAGGGTTTGGGTGAAAAACTGTTTTTT. This translates into CASSQQGLGEKLFF.